The rows below give T cell receptor beta chains drawn from one sample of a study of somatic mutations in cytotoxic T cells in rheumatoid arthritis. The assay was immunoSEQ multiplex PCR, and TCRdb's table has in-frame clones only and misses some. The table lists under 20,000 clones, 86% of them singletons. Material: CD8+ T cells sorted from blood. Every receptor here comes from a man between 35 and 55 years old in good health. Both conserved end residues are part of each CDR3. A D gene is named only where the DNA matches it firmly. For some rows the clone size is stated as once, few or many, or as a class when expanded; others skip it.

NA | TRBJ2-7 | NA | TRBV7-9 | CASRSGTPREQYF | TGTGCCAGCAGATCCGGGACCCCGAGGGAGCAGTACTTC
TRBD2 | TRBJ2-2 | once | TRBV4-2 | CASSQFLAGVIGELFF | TGTGCCAGCAGCCAGTTCCTAGCGGGAGTAATCGGGGAGCTGTTTTTT
TRBD2 | TRBJ2-3 | NA | TRBV7-6 | CASSLNSPSGRARAQYF | TGTGCCAGCAGCTTAAATTCCCCTAGCGGGAGGGCCAGGGCGCAGTATTTT
NA | TRBJ2-7 | NA | TRBV6-5 | CASSYAITYEQYF | TGTGCCAGCAGTTACGCAATTACCTACGAGCAGTACTTC
NA | TRBJ2-1 | NA | TRBV4-2 | CASSQDVDNEQFF | TGTGCCAGCAGCCAAGACGTGGACAATGAGCAGTTCTTC
NA | TRBJ1-5 | NA | TRBV7-9 | CASSFGGQPQHF | TGTGCCAGCAGCTTTGGCGGACAGCCCCAGCATTTT
NA | TRBJ1-5 | few | TRBV6-1 | CASREIGPGNQPQHF | TGTGCCAGCAGGGAAATAGGACCCGGCAATCAGCCCCAGCATTTT
NA | TRBJ2-1 | NA | TRBV9 | CASSVAISGEPGYNEQFF | TGTGCCAGCAGCGTAGCTATTTCGGGGGAGCCGGGTTACAATGAGCAGTTCTTC
NA | TRBJ2-7 | NA | TRBV6-5 | CASSYSGAPPYEQYF | TGTGCCAGCAGTTACTCGGGGGCGCCCCCCTACGAGCAGTACTTC
NA | TRBJ2-7 | NA | TRBV23-1 | CASSQMWEKPYEQYF | TGCGCCAGCAGTCAAATGTGGGAGAAACCCTACGAGCAGTACTTC
NA | TRBJ1-1 | NA | TRBV2 | CASSDPILGDTEAFF | TGTGCCAGCAGTGACCCGATTTTAGGTGACACTGAAGCTTTCTTT
TRBD2 | TRBJ2-2 | NA | TRBV9 | CASSVGGSTYTGELFF | TGTGCCAGCAGCGTTGGCGGGAGTACTTACACCGGGGAGCTGTTTTTT
NA | TRBJ2-3 | NA | TRBV13 | CASSFRDSPSTDTQYF | TGTGCCAGCAGCTTCCGCGACAGCCCTAGCACAGATACGCAGTATTTT
TRBD2 | TRBJ2-3 | NA | TRBV7-9 | CASSLHGLAGGPREDTQYF | TGTGCCAGCAGCTTACACGGACTAGCGGGAGGGCCTAGGGAAGATACGCAGTATTTT
NA | TRBJ2-1 | NA | TRBV28 | CASSPGLLAEQFF | TGTGCCAGCAGCCCTGGGTTGCTGGCTGAGCAGTTCTTC
NA | TRBJ2-1 | NA | TRBV19 | CASSPLPALPEQFF | TGTGCCAGTAGTCCACTTCCCGCCCTTCCTGAGCAGTTCTTC
NA | TRBJ1-6 | NA | TRBV11-2 | CASTPGTDAYNSPLHF | TGTGCCAGCACCCCGGGGACGGATGCCTATAATTCACCCCTCCACTTT
NA | TRBJ2-5 | NA | TRBV6-1 | CASSEALPDLRTKETQYF | TGTGCCAGCAGTGAAGCGCTTCCTGACTTGAGAACTAAAGAGACCCAGTACTTC
NA | TRBJ2-3 | NA | TRBV2 | CASIRTANTDTQYF | TGTGCCAGCATTAGGACAGCTAACACAGATACGCAGTATTTT
TRBD2 | TRBJ2-3 | NA | TRBV4-3 | CASSQDGSREGTDTQYF | TGCGCCAGCAGCCAAGATGGGAGCAGGGAGGGAACAGATACGCAGTATTTT